This is a list of T cell receptor beta chains from one sample in a study of human T cells and chemical hapten exposure. TCRdb re-analysed the RACE reads in MiXCR, keeping a single row per CDR3 protein. The sample records roughly 100,000 distinct CDR3 sequences, 9.6% being singletons. This specimen consisted of whole blood, obtained in connection with sensitization to the hapten diphenylcyclopropenone (DPC). The source of these receptors is a woman aged 40 to 50 with alopecia areata. Some clones in this sample may be carry-over from other donors' samples. Each CDR3 is given with its conserved first and last residue. D genes are given only for firm matches. Some rows have no size entry. The others give once, few or many, or a class for an expanded clone.

v_call: TRBV29-1; d_call: NA; j_call: TRBJ2-3; clone_size: many; cdr3_nt: TGCAGCGTTGAAGATGCCGGGACGCAAGATACGCAGTATTTT; cdr3_aa: CSVEDAGTQDTQYF
v_call: TRBV7-3; d_call: NA; j_call: TRBJ1-4; clone_size: many; cdr3_nt: TGTGCCAGCCAGGGGACTACTAATGAAAAACTGTTTTTT; cdr3_aa: CASQGTTNEKLFF
v_call: TRBV12-3/TRBV12-4; d_call: TRBD2; j_call: TRBJ2-3; clone_size: many; cdr3_nt: TGTGCCAGCACCCCTCGGACTAGCGCAGATACGCAGTATTTT; cdr3_aa: CASTPRTSADTQYF
v_call: TRBV7-8; d_call: NA; j_call: TRBJ1-4; clone_size: few; cdr3_nt: TGTGCCAGCAGCCGGGAACAGGGTTCTAATGAAAAACTGTTTTTT; cdr3_aa: CASSREQGSNEKLFF
v_call: TRBV4-2; d_call: TRBD2; j_call: TRBJ2-3; clone_size: few; cdr3_nt: TGTGCCAGCAGCCAAGAAGGCGGGGGAGGCACAGATACGCAGTATTTT; cdr3_aa: CASSQEGGGGTDTQYF
v_call: TRBV19; d_call: NA; j_call: TRBJ2-7; clone_size: NA; cdr3_nt: TGTGCCAGTAGTATAGTATGCCACCACCTCTACGAGCAGTACTTC; cdr3_aa: CASSIVCHHLYEQYF
v_call: TRBV29-1; d_call: NA; j_call: TRBJ1-1; clone_size: many; cdr3_nt: TGCAGCGTTGAATCCCCCAATGGGGACACTGAAGCTTTCTTT; cdr3_aa: CSVESPNGDTEAFF
v_call: TRBV30; d_call: TRBD1; j_call: TRBJ1-1; clone_size: few; cdr3_nt: TGTGCCTGGACCCCACAGGGGACAGCTTTCTTT; cdr3_aa: CAWTPQGTAFF
v_call: TRBV24-1; d_call: NA; j_call: TRBJ1-5; clone_size: many; cdr3_nt: TGTGCCACAGGGACAACGGGCAATCAGCCCCAGCATTTT; cdr3_aa: CATGTTGNQPQHF
v_call: TRBV6-2/TRBV6-3; d_call: TRBD2; j_call: TRBJ2-1; clone_size: few; cdr3_nt: TGTGCCAGCAGTTATCCTCGCGGACTAGCGGTATCGAGCTCCTACAATGAGCAGTTCTTC; cdr3_aa: CASSYPRGLAVSSSYNEQFF
v_call: TRBV7-2; d_call: TRBD2; j_call: TRBJ2-2; clone_size: NA; cdr3_nt: TGTGCCAGCAGCCCGGGGGGGGACACCGGGGAGCTGTTTTTT; cdr3_aa: CASSPGGDTGELFF
v_call: TRBV6-2/TRBV6-3; d_call: TRBD2; j_call: TRBJ2-3; clone_size: NA; cdr3_nt: TGTGCCAGCAGTTACTCGCCCCAGCGGGGGTATTACACAGATACGCAGTATTTT; cdr3_aa: CASSYSPQRGYYTDTQYF
v_call: TRBV18; d_call: NA; j_call: TRBJ1-1; clone_size: few; cdr3_nt: TGTGCCAGCTCACCTGACAGCTACACTGAAGCTTTCTTT; cdr3_aa: CASSPDSYTEAFF
v_call: TRBV7-9; d_call: TRBD2; j_call: TRBJ2-1; clone_size: many; cdr3_nt: TGTGCCAGCAGCTTCCCCCTAGCGGGAAGCAATGAGCAGTTCTTC; cdr3_aa: CASSFPLAGSNEQFF
v_call: TRBV7-2; d_call: NA; j_call: TRBJ2-5; clone_size: many; cdr3_nt: TGTGCCAGCAGCTTCGGACCGGTCCAAGAGACCCAGTACTTC; cdr3_aa: CASSFGPVQETQYF
v_call: TRBV7-6; d_call: TRBD1; j_call: TRBJ2-7; clone_size: many; cdr3_nt: TGTGCCAGCAGCTTAGTGCAGGGTGTCCGGGACAGGACCTCCTACGAGCAGTACTTC; cdr3_aa: CASSLVQGVRDRTSYEQYF
v_call: TRBV5-1; d_call: NA; j_call: TRBJ2-5; clone_size: many; cdr3_nt: TGCGCCAGCAGCTTGGCCTTGGAGACCCAGTACTTC; cdr3_aa: CASSLALETQYF
v_call: TRBV20-1; d_call: NA; j_call: TRBJ1-1; clone_size: many; cdr3_nt: TGCAGTGCTGGAAGATTTTTGAACACTGAAGCTTTCTTT; cdr3_aa: CSAGRFLNTEAFF
v_call: TRBV3-1; d_call: NA; j_call: TRBJ1-3; clone_size: few; cdr3_nt: TGTGCCAGCAGCCAAGATCCAGGGGTAAGTTCGAACACCATATATTTT; cdr3_aa: CASSQDPGVSSNTIYF
v_call: TRBV7-9; d_call: NA; j_call: TRBJ2-3; clone_size: NA; cdr3_nt: TGTGCCAGCAGCTTTGAGGTCGATACGCAGTATTTT; cdr3_aa: CASSFEVDTQYF
v_call: TRBV11-2; d_call: TRBD1; j_call: TRBJ2-3; clone_size: many; cdr3_nt: TGTGCCAGCAGCCGGACCCAGGGACAGGGTTTTTCAGATACGCAGTATTTT; cdr3_aa: CASSRTQGQGFSDTQYF
v_call: TRBV7-6; d_call: NA; j_call: TRBJ1-5; clone_size: NA; cdr3_nt: TGTGCCAGCAGCCGTGGGGGGCGGCAGCCCCAGCATTTT; cdr3_aa: CASSRGGRQPQHF
v_call: TRBV6-6; d_call: NA; j_call: TRBJ1-5; clone_size: many; cdr3_nt: TGTGCCAGCAGTGACAACAGGGTTTATAGCAATCAGCCCCAGCATTTT; cdr3_aa: CASSDNRVYSNQPQHF
v_call: TRBV10-3; d_call: TRBD1; j_call: TRBJ1-2; clone_size: NA; cdr3_nt: TGTGCCATCAGCCGGGACAGGGCCTACACCTTC; cdr3_aa: CAISRDRAYTF
v_call: TRBV5-6; d_call: NA; j_call: TRBJ2-3; clone_size: few; cdr3_nt: TGTGCCAGCAGCTTAGGACTGGGGACAGATACGCAGTATTTT; cdr3_aa: CASSLGLGTDTQYF
v_call: TRBV4-2; d_call: TRBD2; j_call: TRBJ2-1; clone_size: few; cdr3_nt: TGTGCCAGCAGCCCGGGAGGAGCAGGGCCGTACAATGAGCAGTTCTTC; cdr3_aa: CASSPGGAGPYNEQFF
v_call: TRBV7-3; d_call: NA; j_call: TRBJ2-7; clone_size: many; cdr3_nt: TGTGCCAGCATGGTCGGGCAGGGACCCTACGAGCAGTACTTC; cdr3_aa: CASMVGQGPYEQYF
v_call: TRBV6-2/TRBV6-3; d_call: TRBD1; j_call: TRBJ2-4; clone_size: many; cdr3_nt: TGTGCCAGCAGGACAGGGGCCCAAAACATTCAGTACTTC; cdr3_aa: CASRTGAQNIQYF
v_call: TRBV20-1; d_call: NA; j_call: TRBJ1-6; clone_size: many; cdr3_nt: TGCAGTGCTAGGGCAGGGCTTGGGGATAATTCACCCCTCCACTTT; cdr3_aa: CSARAGLGDNSPLHF
v_call: TRBV3-1; d_call: TRBD1; j_call: TRBJ1-2; clone_size: NA; cdr3_nt: TGTGCCAGCAGCCTTTCCACCGGGACAGGGTCCTCGTGGTATGGCTACACCTTC; cdr3_aa: CASSLSTGTGSSWYGYTF
v_call: TRBV4-3; d_call: NA; j_call: TRBJ1-5; clone_size: few; cdr3_nt: TGCGCCAGCAGCCAAGATTGGCAGGGCAATCAGCCCCAGCATTTT; cdr3_aa: CASSQDWQGNQPQHF
v_call: TRBV19; d_call: TRBD1; j_call: TRBJ1-2; clone_size: many; cdr3_nt: TGTGCCAGTACCCCAGAGGGACAGGGGGCTTGGGGCTACACCTTC; cdr3_aa: CASTPEGQGAWGYTF
v_call: TRBV4-2; d_call: TRBD1; j_call: TRBJ1-3; clone_size: few; cdr3_nt: TGTGCCAGCAGCCAAGTCAGTACCGGGACAGCTCCCTATTTGGTCGGAAACACCATATATTTT; cdr3_aa: CASSQVSTGTAPYLVGNTIYF
v_call: TRBV18; d_call: NA; j_call: TRBJ1-1; clone_size: NA; cdr3_nt: TGTGCCAGCTCGCATTATACAGGAAACACTGAAGCTTTCTTT; cdr3_aa: CASSHYTGNTEAFF
v_call: TRBV11-2; d_call: NA; j_call: TRBJ1-2; clone_size: many; cdr3_nt: TGTGCCAGCAGGGGCGGCTATGGCTACACCTTC; cdr3_aa: CASRGGYGYTF
v_call: TRBV12-3/TRBV12-4; d_call: TRBD2; j_call: TRBJ2-6; clone_size: many; cdr3_nt: TGTGCCAGCAGTTTGGGCGTCCCGGGAGGAAGCTCTGGGGCCAACGTCCTGACTTTC; cdr3_aa: CASSLGVPGGSSGANVLTF
v_call: TRBV18; d_call: NA; j_call: TRBJ2-3; clone_size: NA; cdr3_nt: TGTGCCAGCTCAATGTCGCAGGCTAGCACAGATACGCAGTATTTT; cdr3_aa: CASSMSQASTDTQYF
v_call: TRBV5-1; d_call: NA; j_call: TRBJ2-3; clone_size: many; cdr3_nt: TGCGCCAGCACGCGGGGCTTGGGCACAGATACGCAGTATTTT; cdr3_aa: CASTRGLGTDTQYF
v_call: TRBV10-3; d_call: TRBD1; j_call: TRBJ2-6; clone_size: NA; cdr3_nt: TGTGCCATCACCCCGGGACAGGGATACTCTGGGGCCAACGTCCTGACTTTC; cdr3_aa: CAITPGQGYSGANVLTF
v_call: TRBV24-1; d_call: NA; j_call: TRBJ1-2; clone_size: few; cdr3_nt: TGTGCCACCAGTGAATACAGGGATGGCTACACCTTC; cdr3_aa: CATSEYRDGYTF
v_call: TRBV2; d_call: NA; j_call: TRBJ2-2; clone_size: NA; cdr3_nt: TGTGCCAGCTTTGGGCAGGGGAAGGCCGGGGAGCTGTTTTTT; cdr3_aa: CASFGQGKAGELFF
v_call: TRBV3-1; d_call: NA; j_call: TRBJ2-7; clone_size: NA; cdr3_nt: TGTGCCGGCAGCCAAGGGTTTCCTGGCACCTACGAGCAGTACTTC; cdr3_aa: CAGSQGFPGTYEQYF
v_call: TRBV9; d_call: NA; j_call: TRBJ1-2; clone_size: few; cdr3_nt: TGTGCCAGCAGCGGCCTCATTTACACCTTC; cdr3_aa: CASSGLIYTF
v_call: TRBV5-6; d_call: NA; j_call: TRBJ2-3; clone_size: many; cdr3_nt: TGTGCCAGCAGCTTGGTGGGCGGACGGAGGGCAGATACGCAGTATTTT; cdr3_aa: CASSLVGGRRADTQYF
v_call: TRBV19; d_call: TRBD1; j_call: TRBJ2-7; clone_size: many; cdr3_nt: TGTGCCAGTAGTTCCCGTCTGGACAGGGTCTACGAGCAGTACTTC; cdr3_aa: CASSSRLDRVYEQYF
v_call: TRBV20-1; d_call: TRBD1; j_call: TRBJ1-1; clone_size: few; cdr3_nt: TGCAGTGCTAGAATAGGGGGCCTGAACACTGAAGCTTTCTTT; cdr3_aa: CSARIGGLNTEAFF
v_call: TRBV7-2; d_call: NA; j_call: TRBJ2-7; clone_size: many; cdr3_nt: TGTGCCAGCAGCTTAAATCCTGCCTTGGGCTACGAGCAGTACTTC; cdr3_aa: CASSLNPALGYEQYF
v_call: TRBV7-9; d_call: NA; j_call: TRBJ1-2; clone_size: many; cdr3_nt: TGTGCCAGCAGCTTATGGGGTACAGGTCCCCCCTATGGCTACACCTTC; cdr3_aa: CASSLWGTGPPYGYTF
v_call: TRBV5-4; d_call: TRBD2; j_call: TRBJ2-5; clone_size: NA; cdr3_nt: TGTGCCAGCAGCCCCCGCGGGGGGGTGGGGGAGACCCAGTACTTC; cdr3_aa: CASSPRGGVGETQYF
v_call: TRBV9; d_call: NA; j_call: TRBJ2-3; clone_size: few; cdr3_nt: TGTGCCAGCAGTCCCGCCACAGATACGCAGTATTTT; cdr3_aa: CASSPATDTQYF
v_call: TRBV5-1; d_call: NA; j_call: TRBJ2-5; clone_size: many; cdr3_nt: TGCGCCAGCATAGGGGATGGGCGAGAGACCCAGTACTTC; cdr3_aa: CASIGDGRETQYF
v_call: TRBV12-3/TRBV12-4; d_call: NA; j_call: TRBJ2-1; clone_size: few; cdr3_nt: TGTGCCAGCCAGCGGTTTACAGGCACCTACAATGAGCAGTTCTTC; cdr3_aa: CASQRFTGTYNEQFF